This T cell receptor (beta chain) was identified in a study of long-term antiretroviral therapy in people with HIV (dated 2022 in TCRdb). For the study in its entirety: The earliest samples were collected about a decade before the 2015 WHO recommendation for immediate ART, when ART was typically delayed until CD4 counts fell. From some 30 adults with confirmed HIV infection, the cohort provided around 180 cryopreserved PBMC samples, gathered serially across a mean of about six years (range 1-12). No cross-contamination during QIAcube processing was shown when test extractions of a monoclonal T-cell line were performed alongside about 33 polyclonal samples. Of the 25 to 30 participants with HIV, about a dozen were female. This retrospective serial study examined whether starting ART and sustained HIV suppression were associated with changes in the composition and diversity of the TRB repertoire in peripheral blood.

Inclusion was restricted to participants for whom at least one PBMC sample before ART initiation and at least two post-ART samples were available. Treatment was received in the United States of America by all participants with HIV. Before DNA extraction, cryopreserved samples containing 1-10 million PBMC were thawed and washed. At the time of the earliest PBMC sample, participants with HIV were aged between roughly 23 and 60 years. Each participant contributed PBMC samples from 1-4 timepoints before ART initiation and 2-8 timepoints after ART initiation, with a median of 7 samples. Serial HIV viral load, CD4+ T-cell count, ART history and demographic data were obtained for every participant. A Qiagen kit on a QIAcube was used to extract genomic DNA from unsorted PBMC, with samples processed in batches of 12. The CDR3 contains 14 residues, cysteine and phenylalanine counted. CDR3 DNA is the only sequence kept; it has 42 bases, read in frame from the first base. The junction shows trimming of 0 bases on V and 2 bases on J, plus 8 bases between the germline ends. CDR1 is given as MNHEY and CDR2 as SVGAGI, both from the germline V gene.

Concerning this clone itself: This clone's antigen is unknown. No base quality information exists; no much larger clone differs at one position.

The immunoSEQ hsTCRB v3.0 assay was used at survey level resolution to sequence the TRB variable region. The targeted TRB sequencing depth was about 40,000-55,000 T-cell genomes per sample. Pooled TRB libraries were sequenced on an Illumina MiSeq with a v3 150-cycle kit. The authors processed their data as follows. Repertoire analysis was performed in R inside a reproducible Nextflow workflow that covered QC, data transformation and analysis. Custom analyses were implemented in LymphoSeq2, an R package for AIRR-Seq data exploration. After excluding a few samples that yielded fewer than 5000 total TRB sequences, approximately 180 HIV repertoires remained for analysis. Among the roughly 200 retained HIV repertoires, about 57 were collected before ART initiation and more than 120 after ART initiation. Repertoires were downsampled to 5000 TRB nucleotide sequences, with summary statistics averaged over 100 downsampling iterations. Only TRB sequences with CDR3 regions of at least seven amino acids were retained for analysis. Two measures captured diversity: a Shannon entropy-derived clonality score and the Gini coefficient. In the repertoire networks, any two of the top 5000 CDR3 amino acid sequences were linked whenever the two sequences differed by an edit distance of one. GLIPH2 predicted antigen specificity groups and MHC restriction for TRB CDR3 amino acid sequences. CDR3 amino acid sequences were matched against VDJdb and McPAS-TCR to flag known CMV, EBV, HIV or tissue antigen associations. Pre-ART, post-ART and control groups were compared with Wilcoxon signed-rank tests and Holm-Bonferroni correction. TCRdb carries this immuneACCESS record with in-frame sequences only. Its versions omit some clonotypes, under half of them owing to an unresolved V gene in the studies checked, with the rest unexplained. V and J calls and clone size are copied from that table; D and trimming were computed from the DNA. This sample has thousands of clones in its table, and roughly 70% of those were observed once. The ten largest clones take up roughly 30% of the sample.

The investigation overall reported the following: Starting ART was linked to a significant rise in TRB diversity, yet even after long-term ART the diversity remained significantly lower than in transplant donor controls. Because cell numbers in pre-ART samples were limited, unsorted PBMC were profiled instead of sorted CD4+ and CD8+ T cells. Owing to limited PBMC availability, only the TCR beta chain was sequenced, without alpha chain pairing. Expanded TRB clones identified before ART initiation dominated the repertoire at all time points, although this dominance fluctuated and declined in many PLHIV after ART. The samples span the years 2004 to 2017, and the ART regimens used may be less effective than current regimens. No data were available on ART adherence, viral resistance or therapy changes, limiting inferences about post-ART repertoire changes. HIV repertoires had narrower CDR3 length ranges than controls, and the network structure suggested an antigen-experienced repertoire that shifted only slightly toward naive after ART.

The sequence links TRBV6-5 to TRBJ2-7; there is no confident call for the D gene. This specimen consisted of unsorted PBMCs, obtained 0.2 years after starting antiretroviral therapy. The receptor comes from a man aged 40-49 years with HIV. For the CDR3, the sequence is CASSYSDGTYEQYF. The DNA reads TGTGCCAGCAGTTACTCGGACGGAACCTACGAGCAGTACTTC.